Listed below are T cell receptor beta chains from one sample, sequenced in a study of response to subunit inactivated influenza vaccine. MiXCR, applied by TCRdb to the RT-PCR reads, yields one record per CDR3 protein. The sample lists some 500,000 distinct CDR3 sequences; about 25% were seen once. The sample in question was CD4+ T cells sorted from PBMCs, obtained 5 to 6 days after vaccination. The receptor source for this set is a man aged 50 to 60 who received an inactivated influenza vaccine. Both conserved end residues are part of each CDR3. A D gene is named only where the DNA matches it firmly. Size values are once, few and many counts, or a class for expanded clones, and some rows have none.

size: few; J: TRBJ2-1; V: TRBV4-2; D: TRBD1; DNA: TGTGCCAGCAGCGAGAAGGTCGGGACAGGGGCCCCAAGCTACAATGAGCAGTTCTTC; CDR3: CASSEKVGTGAPSYNEQFF
size: few; J: TRBJ2-5; V: TRBV29-1; D: TRBD1; DNA: TGCAGCGGCCGACAGGGTTCCGCCCAGTACTTC; CDR3: CSGRQGSAQYF
size: -; J: TRBJ2-1; V: TRBV5-5; D: -; DNA: TGTGCCAGCAGCCGGGGGACTCAGGAATGGGAGCAGTTCTTC; CDR3: CASSRGTQEWEQFF
size: few; J: TRBJ1-1; V: TRBV6-1; D: -; DNA: TGTGCCAGCAGTGAGTCAGGGGCGTCTGAAGCTTTCTTT; CDR3: CASSESGASEAFF
size: -; J: TRBJ2-2; V: TRBV6-1; D: TRBD2; DNA: TGTGCCAGCAGACTAGCGGGGGTGAACACCGGGGAGCTGTTTTTT; CDR3: CASRLAGVNTGELFF
size: -; J: TRBJ2-7; V: TRBV20-1; D: -; DNA: TGCAGTGCTAGCAAGTTTTATTACGAGCAGTACTTC; CDR3: CSASKFYYEQYF
size: -; J: TRBJ2-5; V: TRBV7-2; D: -; DNA: TGTGCCAGCAGCTTAGGCTTGTCAGGAGAGACCCAGTACTTC; CDR3: CASSLGLSGETQYF
size: few; J: TRBJ1-1; V: TRBV29-1; D: -; DNA: TGCAGCGTTGAAGGACGGTTTGGCACTGAAGCTTTCTTT; CDR3: CSVEGRFGTEAFF
size: few; J: TRBJ2-2; V: TRBV4-3; D: -; DNA: TGCGCCAGCAGCCAGCAAGACAGGACCGGGGAGCTGTTTTTT; CDR3: CASSQQDRTGELFF
size: -; J: TRBJ2-1; V: TRBV10-3; D: TRBD1; DNA: TGTGCCAGCCACGACAGGGATGCGTCCTACAATGAGCAGTTCTTC; CDR3: CASHDRDASYNEQFF
size: few; J: TRBJ1-1; V: TRBV20-1; D: TRBD1; DNA: TGCAGTGCTAAGATTCCCCTCGGGACAGGGGGCGCGGGGTGGATAGAGGCTGAAGCTTTCTTT; CDR3: CSAKIPLGTGGAGWIEAEAFF
size: -; J: TRBJ1-6; V: TRBV2; D: -; DNA: TGTGCCAGCAGCCGGATCCACGGTCGCGATTCACCCCTCCACTTT; CDR3: CASSRIHGRDSPLHF
size: many; J: TRBJ2-3; V: TRBV20-1; D: TRBD2; DNA: TGCAGTGCTAGAGATACCCTAGCGGGAGTGGGAGATACGCAGTATTTT; CDR3: CSARDTLAGVGDTQYF
size: few; J: TRBJ2-2; V: TRBV20-1; D: TRBD1; DNA: TGCAGTGCTAGAGATGGGACAGGGGGATCCGGGGAGCTGTTTTTT; CDR3: CSARDGTGGSGELFF
size: -; J: TRBJ2-7; V: TRBV29-1; D: TRBD2; DNA: TGCAGCGTTGAAATTAGCGGGAGGACCTACGAGCAGTACTTC; CDR3: CSVEISGRTYEQYF
size: -; J: TRBJ1-1; V: TRBV4-3; D: -; DNA: TGCGCCAGCAGCCAAGATCTAAACACTGAAGCTTTCTTT; CDR3: CASSQDLNTEAFF
size: -; J: TRBJ2-5; V: TRBV28; D: -; DNA: TGTGCCAGCAGTTCGAATCCGGGACTTCGGGGCCAGTACTTC; CDR3: CASSSNPGLRGQYF
size: -; J: TRBJ2-7; V: TRBV27; D: -; DNA: TGTGCCAGCAGTTATGCCAGCTCCTACGAGCAGTACTTC; CDR3: CASSYASSYEQYF
size: -; J: TRBJ2-3; V: TRBV5-1; D: -; DNA: TGCGCCAGCAGCTTGGAAAATGGCGGGTCTGTGGATTTT; CDR3: CASSLENGGSVDF
size: few; J: TRBJ2-5; V: TRBV7-2; D: -; DNA: TGTGCCAGCAGCCCGACGGTCCACTACCAAGAGACCCAGTACTTC; CDR3: CASSPTVHYQETQYF
size: -; J: TRBJ2-2; V: TRBV6-1; D: -; DNA: TGTGCCAGCAGTGAAGCCGGTACCATGAGGACCGGGGAGCTGTTTTTT; CDR3: CASSEAGTMRTGELFF
size: -; J: TRBJ2-1; V: TRBV2; D: -; DNA: TGTGCCAGCAGTCTCTACCAGAATGAGCAGTTCTTC; CDR3: CASSLYQNEQFF
size: -; J: TRBJ2-4; V: TRBV28; D: TRBD1; DNA: TGTGCCAGCACCCCTCCCCCGGGACAGGGGATTGGAAACATTCAGTACTTC; CDR3: CASTPPPGQGIGNIQYF
size: -; J: TRBJ1-5; V: TRBV18; D: -; DNA: TGTGCCAGCTCACCACCCCATTTATCGCAGCCCCAGCATTTT; CDR3: CASSPPHLSQPQHF
size: many; J: TRBJ2-1; V: TRBV24-1; D: TRBD1; DNA: TGTGCCACCAGCGGAGCCGGGACAGGGGGCCTCAATGAGCAGTTCTTC; CDR3: CATSGAGTGGLNEQFF
size: -; J: TRBJ2-7; V: TRBV12-3/TRBV12-4; D: -; DNA: TGTGCCAGCAGTTTCTTGGGACTCGAGCAGTACTTC; CDR3: CASSFLGLEQYF
size: -; J: TRBJ2-2; V: TRBV24-1; D: -; DNA: TGTGCCACCAGTGATTGGGTAGTAGTAGCCGGGGAGCTGTTTTTT; CDR3: CATSDWVVVAGELFF
size: -; J: TRBJ1-5; V: TRBV19; D: TRBD1; DNA: TGTGCCAGTAGACCCGCGGGACAGCCTAATCAGCCCCAGCATTTT; CDR3: CASRPAGQPNQPQHF
size: few; J: TRBJ1-1; V: TRBV5-1; D: -; DNA: TGCGCCAGCAGCTTGGTGGGACACCAAAGTATGAACACTGAAGCTTTCTTT; CDR3: CASSLVGHQSMNTEAFF
size: -; J: TRBJ2-3; V: TRBV20-1; D: -; DNA: TGCAGTGCTAGACTTGTTCCGACAGGCAGGGCAGATACGCAGTATTTT; CDR3: CSARLVPTGRADTQYF
size: many; J: TRBJ2-1; V: TRBV20-1; D: TRBD2; DNA: TGCAGTGCTAGAGTATTAGCGGGGGGGTCCTACAATGAGCAGTTCTTC; CDR3: CSARVLAGGSYNEQFF
size: -; J: TRBJ2-7; V: TRBV20-1; D: TRBD2; DNA: TGCAGTGCCAGCGCCCGCGGGAGCCCCGAGCAGTACTTC; CDR3: CSASARGSPEQYF
size: -; J: TRBJ2-7; V: TRBV29-1; D: -; DNA: TGCAGCGTGAAAATAGGGGCTTACGACGAGCAGTACTTC; CDR3: CSVKIGAYDEQYF
size: -; J: TRBJ2-7; V: TRBV6-1; D: TRBD2; DNA: TGTGCCAGCAGTAATTCCGGGACTAGCGGGAGGGGGCGGGGCGAGCAGTACTTC; CDR3: CASSNSGTSGRGRGEQYF
size: -; J: TRBJ2-2; V: TRBV7-3; D: TRBD1; DNA: TGTGCCAGCAGCCCGACAGGGGCGCGTACCGGGGAGCTGTTTTTT; CDR3: CASSPTGARTGELFF
size: -; J: TRBJ2-7; V: TRBV28; D: -; DNA: TGTGCCAGCAGTCCGGACCTGGGGACCTACGAGCAGTACTTC; CDR3: CASSPDLGTYEQYF
size: once; J: TRBJ2-3; V: TRBV28; D: -; DNA: TGTGCCAGCAGTTTTGGTAGCGGAGCCACAGATACGCAGTATTTT; CDR3: CASSFGSGATDTQYF
size: -; J: TRBJ2-6; V: TRBV7-2; D: -; DNA: TGTGCCAGCAGCCGGGGGCAAGGGGCCAACGTCCTGACTTTC; CDR3: CASSRGQGANVLTF
size: few; J: TRBJ2-1; V: TRBV5-6; D: -; DNA: TGTGCCAGCAGTTCCACGAGCACGGGTAAGGGTTCCTACAATGAGCAGTTCTTC; CDR3: CASSSTSTGKGSYNEQFF
size: -; J: TRBJ1-1; V: TRBV29-1; D: -; DNA: TGCAGCGTTGGTCGGCGGACTGAAGCTTTCTTT; CDR3: CSVGRRTEAFF
size: -; J: TRBJ2-5; V: TRBV5-1; D: -; DNA: TGCGCCAGCAGCTTGGGGGTAGCACAAGAGACCCAGTACTTC; CDR3: CASSLGVAQETQYF
size: few; J: TRBJ2-1; V: TRBV20-1; D: -; DNA: TGCAGTGCTAGAGTTCGGGGACCCAATCGACACAATGAGCAGTTCTTC; CDR3: CSARVRGPNRHNEQFF
size: once; J: TRBJ1-1; V: TRBV7-9; D: -; DNA: TGTGCCAGCAGCTACGGGGGCACCGGCACTGAAGCTTACTTT; CDR3: CASSYGGTGTEAYF
size: -; J: TRBJ2-7; V: TRBV20-1; D: -; DNA: TGCAGTGCTAGTAACGGAGGGTCCTACGAGCAGTACTTC; CDR3: CSASNGGSYEQYF
size: once; J: TRBJ2-5; V: TRBV10-3; D: TRBD2; DNA: TGTGCCATCAGGGGGGGGGTAGCAGAGACCCAGTACTTC; CDR3: CAIRGGVAETQYF